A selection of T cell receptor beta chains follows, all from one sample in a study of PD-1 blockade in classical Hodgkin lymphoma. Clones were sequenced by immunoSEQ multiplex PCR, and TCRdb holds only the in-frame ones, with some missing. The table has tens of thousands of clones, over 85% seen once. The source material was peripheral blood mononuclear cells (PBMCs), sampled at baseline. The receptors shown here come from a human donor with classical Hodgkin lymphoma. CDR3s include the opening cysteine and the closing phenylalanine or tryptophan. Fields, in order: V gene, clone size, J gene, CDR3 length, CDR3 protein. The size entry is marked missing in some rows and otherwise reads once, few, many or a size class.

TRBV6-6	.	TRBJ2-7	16	CASSYWTSAGSYEQYF
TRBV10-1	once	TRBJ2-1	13	CASSEARLAEQFF
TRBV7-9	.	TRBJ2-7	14	CASSSGTGNYEQYF
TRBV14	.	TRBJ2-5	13	CASSSNRGETQYF
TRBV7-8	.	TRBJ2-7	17	CASSLVPSGLISYEQYF
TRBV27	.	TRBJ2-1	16	CASSLSVGAAHDEQFF
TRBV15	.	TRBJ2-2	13	CATSISGPGELFF
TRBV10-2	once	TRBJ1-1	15	CASIAAGGSNTEAFF
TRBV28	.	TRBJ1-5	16	CASSAFRGASNQPQHF
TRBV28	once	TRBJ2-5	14	CASSLSGGAETQYF
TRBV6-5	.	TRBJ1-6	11	CASSRPGPLHF
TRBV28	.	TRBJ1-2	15	CASSLPLRQGTGYTF
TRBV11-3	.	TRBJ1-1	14	CASSSQSGNTEAFF
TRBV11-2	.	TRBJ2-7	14	CASSFQGGYYEQYF
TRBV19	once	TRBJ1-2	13	CASRKMGNYGYTF
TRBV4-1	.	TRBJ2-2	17	CASSHGPGTGNTGELFF
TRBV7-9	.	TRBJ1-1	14	CASSLAGENTEAFF